These T cell receptor beta chains were read from a single sample in a study of prognosis after radiotherapy for stage I lung cancer. TCRdb re-derived calls from the multiplex PCR reads in MiXCR, one entry per CDR3 protein. The sample yields 59,000 or so distinct CDR3 sequences, 26% seen once. Source: PBMCs, taken before or after stereotactic body radiation therapy (not recorded which). The receptors here all came from a donor aged 50 or older with non-small cell lung cancer. Each CDR3 is given with its conserved first and last residue. Each record gives: CDR3 length, clone size, V gene, D gene, J gene, CDR3 protein, CDR3 DNA. D genes are given only for firm matches. A clone size is listed for some rows: how often the clone was seen (once, few, many), or a class if it is expanded.

>13|many|TRBV6-1|.|TRBJ1-1
CASSAMEGTEAFF
TGTGCCAGCAGCGCCATGGAGGGCACTGAAGCTTTCTTT
>14|many|TRBV5-1|.|TRBJ2-7
CASSLGVSSYEQYF
TGCGCCAGCAGCTTGGGCGTTAGCTCCTACGAGCAGTACTTC
>15|many|TRBV9|.|TRBJ2-3
CASSVGMAAADTQYF
TGTGCCAGCAGCGTCGGTATGGCGGCGGCAGATACGCAGTATTTT
>11|many|TRBV6-1|.|TRBJ2-5
CASSRRGTQYF
TGTGCCAGCAGTCGCCGAGGGACCCAGTACTTC
>13|many|TRBV6-1|.|TRBJ1-4
CASRQGVSEKLFF
TGTGCCAGCAGACAGGGTGTTTCGGAAAAACTGTTTTTT
>15|many|TRBV12-3/TRBV12-4|.|TRBJ1-3
CASSRDASSGNTIYF
TGTGCCAGCAGCAGGGACGCGAGCTCTGGAAACACCATATATTTT
>17|many|TRBV19|TRBD1|TRBJ2-2
CASKLWRQGSFTGELFF
TGTGCCAGTAAGCTCTGGCGACAGGGAAGTTTCACCGGGGAGCTGTTTTTT
>16|once|TRBV7-2|TRBD2|TRBJ2-2
CASSTNLGLAGGGLFF
TGTGCCAGCAGTACAAATCTGGGACTAGCCGGCGGGGGGCTGTTTTTT
>15|.|TRBV19|.|TRBJ2-3
CASSGPYGATDTQYF
TGTGCCAGTAGTGGGCCGTACGGGGCCACAGATACGCAGTATTTT
>15|many|TRBV5-1|.|TRBJ2-3
CASSLPGGGTDTQYF
TGCGCCAGCAGCTTACCAGGGGGGGGCACAGATACGCAGTATTTT
>14|many|TRBV12-3/TRBV12-4|.|TRBJ1-1
CASSLGSGGPEAFF
TGTGCCAGCAGTTTAGGGTCGGGCGGTCCTGAAGCTTTCTTT
>13|many|TRBV12-3/TRBV12-4|.|TRBJ2-3
CASSLRQTDTQYF
TGTGCCAGCAGTTTACGACAGACAGATACGCAGTATTTT
>15|many|TRBV7-2|.|TRBJ2-2
CASSLDVGGTGELFF
TGTGCCAGCAGCTTAGATGTAGGGGGCACCGGGGAGCTGTTTTTT
>16|many|TRBV20-1|.|TRBJ2-7
CSAREGQKHQTYEQYF
TGCAGTGCTAGAGAGGGACAAAAACACCAGACCTACGAGCAGTACTTC
>13|many|TRBV30|.|TRBJ2-3
CAWGTLSPGTQYF
TGTGCCTGGGGAACTCTGAGCCCCGGTACGCAGTATTTT
>13|many|TRBV5-1|.|TRBJ1-5
CASSLDTNQPQHF
TGCGCCAGCAGCTTGGACACAAATCAGCCCCAGCATTTT
>14|many|TRBV6-1|.|TRBJ1-2
CASSSGTYYYGYTF
TGTGCCAGCAGCTCCGGGACCTATTACTATGGCTACACCTTC
>18|.|TRBV5-1|.|TRBJ1-4
CASSLAATWPREGEKLFF
TGCGCCAGCAGCTTGGCTGCGACATGGCCTCGGGAAGGAGAAAAACTGTTTTTT
>15|many|TRBV18|TRBD1|TRBJ2-1
CASSAGQGSYNEQFF
TGTGCCAGCTCGGCGGGACAGGGATCCTACAATGAGCAGTTCTTC
>12|many|TRBV10-2|.|TRBJ2-2
CASGDFIGELFF
TGCGCCAGCGGGGATTTCATCGGGGAGCTGTTTTTT
>12|once|TRBV7-9|.|TRBJ1-6
CSSTESESPLHF
TGTTCCAGCACCGAAAGCGAATCACCCCTCCATTTT
>14|many|TRBV11-2|TRBD1|TRBJ1-3
CASSFGTARNTIYF
TGTGCCAGCAGCTTCGGGACAGCGAGAAACACCATATATTTT